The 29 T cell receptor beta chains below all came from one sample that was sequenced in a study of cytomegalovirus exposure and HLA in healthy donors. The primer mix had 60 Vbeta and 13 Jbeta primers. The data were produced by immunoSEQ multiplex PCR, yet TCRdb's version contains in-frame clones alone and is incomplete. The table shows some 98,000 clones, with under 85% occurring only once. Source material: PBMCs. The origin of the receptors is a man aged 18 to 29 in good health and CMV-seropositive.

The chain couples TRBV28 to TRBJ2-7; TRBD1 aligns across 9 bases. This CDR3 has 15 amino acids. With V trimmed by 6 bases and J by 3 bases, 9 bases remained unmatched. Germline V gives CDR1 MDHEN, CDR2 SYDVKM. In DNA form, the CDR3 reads TGTGCCAGCAGCCCCCCCGGGACAGGGAACTACGAGCAGTACTTC. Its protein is CASSPPGTGNYEQYF.

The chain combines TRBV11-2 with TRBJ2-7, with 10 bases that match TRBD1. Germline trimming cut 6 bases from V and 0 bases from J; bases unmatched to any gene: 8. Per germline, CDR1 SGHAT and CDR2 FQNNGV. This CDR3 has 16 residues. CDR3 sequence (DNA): TGTGCCAGCAGGTCCCTGACAGGGGGCGGCTCCTACGAGCAGTACTTC. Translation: CASRSLTGGGSYEQYF. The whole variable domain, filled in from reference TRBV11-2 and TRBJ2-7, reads EAGVAQSPRYKIIEKRQSVAFWCNPISGHATLYWYQQILGQGPKLLIQFQNNGVVDDSQLPKDRFSAERLKGVDSTLKIQPAKLEDSAVYLCASRSLTGGGSYEQYFGPGTRLTVT.

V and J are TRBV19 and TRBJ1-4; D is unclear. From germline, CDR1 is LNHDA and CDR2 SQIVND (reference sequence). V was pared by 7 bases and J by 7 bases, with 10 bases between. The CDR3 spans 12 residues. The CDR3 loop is CASTPSGEKLFF. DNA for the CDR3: TGTGCCAGTACACCTTCGGGTGAAAAACTGTTTTTT. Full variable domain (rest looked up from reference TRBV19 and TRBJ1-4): DGGITQSPKYLFRKEGQNVTLSCEQNLNHDAMYWYRQDPGQGLRLIYYSQIVNDFQKGDIAEGYSVSREKKESFPLTVTSAQKNPTAFYLCASTPSGEKLFFGSGTQLSVL.

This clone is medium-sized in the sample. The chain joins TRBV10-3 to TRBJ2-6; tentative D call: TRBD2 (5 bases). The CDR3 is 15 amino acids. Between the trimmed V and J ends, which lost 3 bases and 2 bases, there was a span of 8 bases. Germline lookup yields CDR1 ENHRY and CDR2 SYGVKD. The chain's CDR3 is CAISDSGTGANVLTF. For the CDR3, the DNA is TGTGCCATCAGTGATTCCGGGACTGGGGCCAACGTCCTGACTTTC.

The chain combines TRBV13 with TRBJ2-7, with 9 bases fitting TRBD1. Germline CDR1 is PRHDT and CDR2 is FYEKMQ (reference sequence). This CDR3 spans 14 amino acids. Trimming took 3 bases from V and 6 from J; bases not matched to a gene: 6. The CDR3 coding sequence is TGTGCCAGCAGCTTCCGCACGACAGGGGGCGAGCAGTACTTC. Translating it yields CASSFRTTGGEQYF.

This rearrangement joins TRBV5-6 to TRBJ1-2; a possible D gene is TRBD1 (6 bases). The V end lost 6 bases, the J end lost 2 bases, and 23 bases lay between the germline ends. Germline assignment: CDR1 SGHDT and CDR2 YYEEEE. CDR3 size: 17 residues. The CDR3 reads CASTSPTRQGINYGYTF. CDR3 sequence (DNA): TGTGCCAGCACCTCTCCCACGCGTCAGGGGATAAACTATGGCTACACCTTC.

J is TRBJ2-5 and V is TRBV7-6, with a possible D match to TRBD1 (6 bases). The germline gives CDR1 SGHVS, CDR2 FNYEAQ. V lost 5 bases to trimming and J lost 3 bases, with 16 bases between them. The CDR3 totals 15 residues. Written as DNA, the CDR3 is TGTGCCAGCAGCCCAACTTACAGGGTAGAAGAGACCCAGTACTTC. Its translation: CASSPTYRVEETQYF.

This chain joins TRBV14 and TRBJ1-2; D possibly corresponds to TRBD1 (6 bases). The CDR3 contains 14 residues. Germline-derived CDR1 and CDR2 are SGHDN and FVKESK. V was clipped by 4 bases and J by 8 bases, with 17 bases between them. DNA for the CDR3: TGTGCCAGCAGCCCTGATTTAAAAGGACAGGGCTACACCTTC. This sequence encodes CASSPDLKGQGYTF.

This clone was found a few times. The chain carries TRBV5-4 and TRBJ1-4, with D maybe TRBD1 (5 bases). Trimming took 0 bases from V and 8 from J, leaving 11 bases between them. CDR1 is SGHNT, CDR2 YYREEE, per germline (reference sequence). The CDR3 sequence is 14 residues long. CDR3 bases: TGTGCCAGCAGCTTGGACAGGCCCGGGGAAAAACTGTTTTTT. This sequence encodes CASSLDRPGEKLFF. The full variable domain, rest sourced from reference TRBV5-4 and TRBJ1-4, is ETGVTQSPTHLIKTRGQQVTLRCSSQSGHNTVSWYQQALGQGPQFIFQYYREEENGRGNFPPRFSGLQFPNYSSELNVNALELDDSALYLCASSLDRPGEKLFFGSGTQLSVL.

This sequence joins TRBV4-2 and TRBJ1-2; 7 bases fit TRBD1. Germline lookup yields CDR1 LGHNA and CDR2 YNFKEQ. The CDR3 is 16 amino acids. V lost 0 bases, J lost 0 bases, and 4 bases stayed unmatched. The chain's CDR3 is CASSQDWDSSNYGYTF. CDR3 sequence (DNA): TGTGCCAGCAGCCAAGATTGGGACAGTTCTAACTATGGCTACACCTTC.

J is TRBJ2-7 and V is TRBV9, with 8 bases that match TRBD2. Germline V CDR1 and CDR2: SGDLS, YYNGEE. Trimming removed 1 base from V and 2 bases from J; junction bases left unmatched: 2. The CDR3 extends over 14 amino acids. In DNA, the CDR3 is TGTGCCAGCAGCGTAACTAGCGGTACCTACGAGCAGTACTTC. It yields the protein CASSVTSGTYEQYF.

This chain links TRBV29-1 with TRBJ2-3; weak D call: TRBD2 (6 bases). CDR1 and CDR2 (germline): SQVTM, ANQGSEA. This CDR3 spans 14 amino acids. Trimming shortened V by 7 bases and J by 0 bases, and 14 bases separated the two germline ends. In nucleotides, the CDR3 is TGCAGCGGATTGACTAGGCCTAGCACAGATACGCAGTATTTT. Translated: CSGLTRPSTDTQYF.

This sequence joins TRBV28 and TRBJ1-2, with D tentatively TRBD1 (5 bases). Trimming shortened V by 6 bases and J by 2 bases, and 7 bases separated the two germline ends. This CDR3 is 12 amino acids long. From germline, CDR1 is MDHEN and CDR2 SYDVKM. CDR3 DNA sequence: TGTGCCAGCAGCGACAGCAACTATGGCTACACCTTC. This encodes CASSDSNYGYTF.

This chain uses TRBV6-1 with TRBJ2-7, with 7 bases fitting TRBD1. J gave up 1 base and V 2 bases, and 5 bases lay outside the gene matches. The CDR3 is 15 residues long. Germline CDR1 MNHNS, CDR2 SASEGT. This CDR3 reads CASSESPGGSYEQYF. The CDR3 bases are TGTGCCAGCAGTGAATCGCCAGGGGGATCCTACGAGCAGTACTTC.

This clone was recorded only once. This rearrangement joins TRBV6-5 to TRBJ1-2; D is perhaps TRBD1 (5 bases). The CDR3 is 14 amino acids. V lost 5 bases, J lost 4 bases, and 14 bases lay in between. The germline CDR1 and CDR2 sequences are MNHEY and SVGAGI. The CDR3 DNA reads TGTGCCAGCAGTCGAACCCGACAGACCTATGGCTACACCTTC. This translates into CASSRTRQTYGYTF.

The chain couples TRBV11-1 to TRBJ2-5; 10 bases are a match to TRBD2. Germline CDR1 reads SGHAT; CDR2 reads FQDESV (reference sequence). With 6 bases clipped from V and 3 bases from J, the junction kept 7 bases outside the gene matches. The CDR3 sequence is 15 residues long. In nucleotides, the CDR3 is TGTGCCAGCAGTGTAGCGGGGGGACGAGAAGAGACCCAGTACTTC. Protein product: CASSVAGGREETQYF.

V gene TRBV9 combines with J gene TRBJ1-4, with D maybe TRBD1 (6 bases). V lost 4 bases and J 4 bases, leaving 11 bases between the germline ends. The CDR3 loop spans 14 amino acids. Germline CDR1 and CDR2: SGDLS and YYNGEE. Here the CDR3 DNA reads TGTGCCAGCAGCCCAAGGACAGTTAATGAAAAACTGTTTTTT. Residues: CASSPRTVNEKLFF.

The CDR3 region has the DNA TGTGCCAGCAGCTTCAGTCGGGGGTTAGGAAACACCATATATTTT. This translates into CASSFSRGLGNTIYF. V gene TRBV5-6 combines with J gene TRBJ1-3; maybe TRBD1 (5 bases). CDR3 length: 15 amino acids. Germline V gene lookup returns CDR1 SGHDT and CDR2 YYEEEE. The V and J ends lost 2 bases and 4 bases respectively, with 13 bases between them.

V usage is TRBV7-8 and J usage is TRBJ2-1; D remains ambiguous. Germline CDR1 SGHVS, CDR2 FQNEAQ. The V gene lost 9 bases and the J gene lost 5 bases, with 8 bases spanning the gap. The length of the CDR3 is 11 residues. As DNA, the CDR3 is TGTGCCAGTAGTTCGAACAATGAGCAGTTCTTC. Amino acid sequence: CASSSNNEQFF.

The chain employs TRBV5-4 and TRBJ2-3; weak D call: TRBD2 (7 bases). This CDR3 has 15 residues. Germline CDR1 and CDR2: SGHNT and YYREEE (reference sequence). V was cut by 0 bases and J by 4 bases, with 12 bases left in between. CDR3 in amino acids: CASSLVGGLADTQYF. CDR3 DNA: TGTGCCAGCAGCTTGGTGGGGGGGCTGGCAGATACGCAGTATTTT.

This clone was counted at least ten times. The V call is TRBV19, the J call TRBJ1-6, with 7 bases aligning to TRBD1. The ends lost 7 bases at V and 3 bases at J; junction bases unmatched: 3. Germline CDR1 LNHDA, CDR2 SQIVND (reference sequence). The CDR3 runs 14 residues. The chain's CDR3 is CASKGTVYNSPLHF. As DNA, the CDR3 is TGTGCCAGTAAGGGGACAGTCTATAATTCACCCCTCCACTTT.

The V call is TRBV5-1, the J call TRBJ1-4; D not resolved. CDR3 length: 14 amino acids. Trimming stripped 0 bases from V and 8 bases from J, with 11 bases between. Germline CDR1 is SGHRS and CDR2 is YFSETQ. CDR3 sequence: CASSLEPGPEKLFF. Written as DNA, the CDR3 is TGCGCCAGCAGCTTGGAGCCAGGTCCCGAAAAACTGTTTTTT. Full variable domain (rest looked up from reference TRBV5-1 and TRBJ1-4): KAGVTQTPRYLIKTRGQQVTLSCSPISGHRSVSWYQQTPGQGLQFLFEYFSETQRNKGNFPGRFSGRQFSNSRSEMNVSTLELGDSALYLCASSLEPGPEKLFFGSGTQLSVL.

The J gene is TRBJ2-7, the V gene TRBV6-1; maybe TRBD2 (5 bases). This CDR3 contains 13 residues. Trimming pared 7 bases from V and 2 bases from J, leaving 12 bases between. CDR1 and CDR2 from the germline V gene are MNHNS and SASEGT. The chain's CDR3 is CASTLGDAYEQYF. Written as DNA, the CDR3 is TGTGCCAGCACCCTCGGGGATGCCTACGAGCAGTACTTC.

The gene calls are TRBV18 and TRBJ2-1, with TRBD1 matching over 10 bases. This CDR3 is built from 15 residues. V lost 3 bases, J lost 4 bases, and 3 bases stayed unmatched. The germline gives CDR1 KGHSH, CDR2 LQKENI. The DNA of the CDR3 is TGTGCCAGCTCACCCGGGACAGGGGTTTACAATGAGCAGTTCTTC. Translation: CASSPGTGVYNEQFF.

The CDR3 coding sequence is TGTGCCAGCAGTCCTTTATACACCGGGGAGCTGTTTTTT. It yields the protein CASSPLYTGELFF. The chain uses TRBV27 and TRBJ2-2, with unresolved D. The CDR3 extends over 13 amino acids. Trimming removed 5 bases from V and 3 bases from J, with 7 bases in between. The germline V gene has CDR1 MNHEY and CDR2 SMNVEV (reference sequence).

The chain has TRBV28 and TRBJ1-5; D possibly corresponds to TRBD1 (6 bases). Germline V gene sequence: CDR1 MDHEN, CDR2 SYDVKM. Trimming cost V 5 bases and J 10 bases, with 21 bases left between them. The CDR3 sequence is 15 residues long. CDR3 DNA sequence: TGTGCCAGCAGTAGGCCGACAGGTGCATCAAGTCCCCAGCATTTT. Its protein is CASSRPTGASSPQHF.

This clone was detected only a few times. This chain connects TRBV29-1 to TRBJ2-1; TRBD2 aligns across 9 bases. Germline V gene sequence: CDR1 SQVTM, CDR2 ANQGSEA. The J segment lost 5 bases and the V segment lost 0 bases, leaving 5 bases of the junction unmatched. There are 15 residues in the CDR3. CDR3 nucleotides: TGCAGCGTTGAAGAATGGGCTAGCGGGGACAATGAGCAGTTCTTC. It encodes CSVEEWASGDNEQFF.

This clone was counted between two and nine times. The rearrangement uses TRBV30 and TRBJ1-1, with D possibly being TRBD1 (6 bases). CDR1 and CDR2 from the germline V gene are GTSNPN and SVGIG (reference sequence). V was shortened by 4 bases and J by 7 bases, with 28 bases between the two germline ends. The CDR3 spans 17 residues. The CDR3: CAWTVRVGPQGVGEAFF. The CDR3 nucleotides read TGTGCCTGGACCGTGAGAGTAGGCCCACAGGGCGTTGGTGAAGCTTTCTTT. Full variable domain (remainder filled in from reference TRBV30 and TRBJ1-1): SQTIHQWPATLVQPVGSPLSLECTVEGTSNPNLYWYRQAAGRGLQLLFYSVGIGQISSEVPQNLSASRPQDRQFILSSKKLLLSDSGFYLCAWTVRVGPQGVGEAFFGQGTRLTVV.

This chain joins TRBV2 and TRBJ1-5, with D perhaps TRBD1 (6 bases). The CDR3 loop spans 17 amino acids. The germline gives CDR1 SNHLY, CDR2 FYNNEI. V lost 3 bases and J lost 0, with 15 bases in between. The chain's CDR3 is CASSDRGASYSNQPQHF. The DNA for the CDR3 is TGTGCCAGCAGTGATCGGGGGGCCTCCTATAGCAATCAGCCCCAGCATTTT.